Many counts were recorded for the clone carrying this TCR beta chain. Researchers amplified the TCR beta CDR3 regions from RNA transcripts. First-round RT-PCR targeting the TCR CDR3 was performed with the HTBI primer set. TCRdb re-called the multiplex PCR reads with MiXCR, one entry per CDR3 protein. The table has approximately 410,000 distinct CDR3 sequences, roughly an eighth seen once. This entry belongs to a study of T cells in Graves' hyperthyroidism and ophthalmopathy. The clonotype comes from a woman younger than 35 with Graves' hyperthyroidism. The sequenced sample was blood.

DNA of the CDR3: TGTGCCAGCAGACCCACGACAGAGAACTATGGCTACACCTTC. Protein sequence: CASRPTTENYGYTF. This chain connects TRBV6-1 to TRBJ1-2, with D possibly TRBD1 on 5 matching bases. The CDR3 sequence is 14 residues long. Trimming pared 6 bases from V and 2 bases from J, leaving 13 bases between. Germline-derived CDR1 and CDR2 are MNHNS and SASEGT.